Listed below are T cell receptor beta chains from one sample, sequenced in a study of blood T cell repertoires in COVID-19. The repertoire was sequenced with immunoSEQ multiplex PCR; TCRdb's copy has only in-frame clones and lacks some. The table has nearly 110,000 clones, about three quarters seen once; the top ten hold 6.2%. The sequenced sample was peripheral blood. These receptors were obtained from a man older than 75 with COVID-19, enrolled during active disease. CDR3s include the opening cysteine and the closing phenylalanine or tryptophan. A D gene is named only where the DNA matches it firmly. The size of a clone is reported for some rows only, either as once, few or many, or as a class for expanded clones.

clone size: .
D gene: .
J gene: TRBJ1-2
V gene: TRBV24-1
CDR3 protein: CATSDSTDYGYTF
CDR3 DNA: TGTGCCACCAGTGATTCTACAGACTATGGCTACACCTTC

clone size: .
D gene: .
J gene: TRBJ2-2
V gene: TRBV3-1/TRBV3-2
CDR3 protein: CASSLRLAIAGELFF
CDR3 DNA: TGTGCCAGCAGCCTTAGGCTAGCGATTGCCGGGGAGCTGTTTTTT

clone size: .
D gene: .
J gene: TRBJ2-2
V gene: TRBV19
CDR3 protein: CASSEVNTGELFF
CDR3 DNA: TGTGCCAGTAGTGAGGTGAACACCGGGGAGCTGTTTTTT

clone size: .
D gene: .
J gene: TRBJ2-7
V gene: TRBV4-1
CDR3 protein: CASKPRISGYEQYF
CDR3 DNA: TGCGCCAGCAAGCCAAGGATTAGCGGTTACGAGCAGTACTTC

clone size: .
D gene: TRBD1
J gene: TRBJ2-1
V gene: TRBV6-6
CDR3 protein: CASSIPTGFNEQFF
CDR3 DNA: TGTGCCAGCAGTATACCGACAGGGTTCAATGAGCAGTTCTTC

clone size: .
D gene: TRBD2
J gene: TRBJ2-7
V gene: TRBV7-2
CDR3 protein: CASSLLAGGKSYEQYF
CDR3 DNA: TGTGCCAGCAGCTTGCTAGCGGGAGGCAAATCCTACGAGCAGTACTTC

clone size: many
D gene: .
J gene: TRBJ2-7
V gene: TRBV9
CDR3 protein: CASSAGEWGYEQYF
CDR3 DNA: TGTGCCAGCAGCGCGGGAGAGTGGGGCTACGAGCAGTACTTC

clone size: .
D gene: .
J gene: TRBJ2-1
V gene: TRBV10-3
CDR3 protein: CAIRGAERYNEQFF
CDR3 DNA: TGTGCCATCAGGGGAGCGGAGAGATACAATGAGCAGTTCTTC

clone size: .
D gene: .
J gene: TRBJ1-6
V gene: TRBV6-1
CDR3 protein: CASSETVYNSPLHF
CDR3 DNA: TGTGCCAGCAGTGAGACAGTTTATAATTCACCCCTCCACTTT

clone size: .
D gene: TRBD2
J gene: TRBJ2-5
V gene: TRBV7-9
CDR3 protein: CASSLGTGGSQETQYF
CDR3 DNA: TGTGCCAGCAGCTTAGGTACGGGAGGGTCCCAAGAGACCCAGTACTTC

clone size: .
D gene: TRBD2
J gene: TRBJ2-1
V gene: TRBV4-2
CDR3 protein: CASSQEPSGSNYNEQFF
CDR3 DNA: TGTGCCAGCAGCCAAGAGCCCAGCGGGAGTAACTACAATGAGCAGTTCTTC

clone size: once
D gene: .
J gene: TRBJ2-2
V gene: TRBV7-2
CDR3 protein: CASSLARWGRRAGELFF
CDR3 DNA: TGTGCCAGCAGCTTAGCTAGGTGGGGGCGCAGGGCCGGGGAGCTGTTTTTT

clone size: .
D gene: TRBD1
J gene: TRBJ1-5
V gene: TRBV2
CDR3 protein: CASSERTGNQPQHF
CDR3 DNA: TGTGCCAGCAGTGAAAGGACAGGTAATCAGCCCCAGCATTTT

clone size: .
D gene: .
J gene: TRBJ1-3
V gene: TRBV27
CDR3 protein: CASSFVRDGWYF
CDR3 DNA: TGTGCCAGCAGTTTCGTCCGGGATGGTTGGTATTTT

clone size: .
D gene: .
J gene: TRBJ2-3
V gene: TRBV6-5
CDR3 protein: CASSYSGSTDTQYF
CDR3 DNA: TGTGCCAGCAGTTACAGCGGGAGCACAGATACGCAGTATTTT

clone size: .
D gene: .
J gene: TRBJ2-7
V gene: TRBV10-3
CDR3 protein: CAISGGQLTYEQYF
CDR3 DNA: TGTGCCATCAGTGGGGGACAACTTACCTACGAGCAGTACTTC

clone size: once
D gene: .
J gene: TRBJ1-1
V gene: TRBV14
CDR3 protein: CASSWDSRTEAFF
CDR3 DNA: TGTGCCAGCAGCTGGGACTCTAGGACTGAAGCTTTCTTT

clone size: .
D gene: TRBD2
J gene: TRBJ2-3
V gene: TRBV4-1
CDR3 protein: CASSQRPVGAGGPSGTDTQYF
CDR3 DNA: TGCGCCAGCAGCCAACGCCCGGTGGGGGCGGGAGGGCCCTCCGGCACAGATACGCAGTATTTT

clone size: .
D gene: TRBD1
J gene: TRBJ1-6
V gene: TRBV6-1
CDR3 protein: CASSGQGKQGGSYNSPLHF
CDR3 DNA: TGTGCCAGCAGTGGCCAGGGGAAACAGGGGGGTTCCTATAATTCACCCCTCCACTTT

clone size: .
D gene: TRBD1
J gene: TRBJ1-2
V gene: TRBV5-4
CDR3 protein: CASSDPGTGLGYTF
CDR3 DNA: TGTGCCAGCAGCGACCCCGGGACAGGGCTAGGCTACACCTTC

clone size: few
D gene: .
J gene: TRBJ1-2
V gene: TRBV6-2/TRBV6-3
CDR3 protein: CASSSGEDYGYTF
CDR3 DNA: TGTGCCAGCAGCTCCGGGGAGGACTATGGCTACACCTTC

clone size: .
D gene: TRBD2
J gene: TRBJ2-7
V gene: TRBV6-5
CDR3 protein: CASSRTSGIFDEQYF
CDR3 DNA: TGTGCCAGCAGCCGGACTAGCGGGATTTTCGACGAGCAGTACTTC

clone size: few
D gene: TRBD2
J gene: TRBJ2-1
V gene: TRBV30
CDR3 protein: CAWSELAGGYNEQFF
CDR3 DNA: TGTGCCTGGAGTGAACTAGCGGGAGGGTACAATGAGCAGTTCTTC

clone size: .
D gene: .
J gene: TRBJ1-4
V gene: TRBV15
CDR3 protein: CATFDGTSTNEKLFF
CDR3 DNA: TGTGCCACCTTCGACGGGACTTCAACTAATGAAAAACTGTTTTTT

clone size: few
D gene: .
J gene: TRBJ2-5
V gene: TRBV3-1/TRBV3-2
CDR3 protein: CASSQGREETQYF
CDR3 DNA: TGTGCCAGCAGCCAAGGCAGGGAAGAGACCCAGTACTTC

clone size: .
D gene: TRBD2
J gene: TRBJ2-1
V gene: TRBV5-1
CDR3 protein: CASSFGVLAGSYNEQFF
CDR3 DNA: TGCGCCAGCAGCTTCGGAGTTCTAGCGGGATCCTACAATGAGCAGTTCTTC

clone size: .
D gene: .
J gene: TRBJ1-2
V gene: TRBV28
CDR3 protein: CASSPSDRLGGYTF
CDR3 DNA: TGTGCCAGCAGTCCATCCGACAGGTTAGGAGGCTACACCTTC

clone size: .
D gene: TRBD2
J gene: TRBJ2-3
V gene: TRBV7-8
CDR3 protein: CASSSPLAGGDTQYF
CDR3 DNA: TGTGCCAGCAGCTCCCCACTAGCGGGAGGAGATACGCAGTATTTT

clone size: few
D gene: .
J gene: TRBJ2-3
V gene: TRBV12-3/TRBV12-4
CDR3 protein: CASTFADTQYF
CDR3 DNA: TGTGCCAGCACGTTTGCAGATACGCAGTATTTT

clone size: .
D gene: .
J gene: TRBJ2-5
V gene: TRBV28
CDR3 protein: CASSPISGHYQETQYF
CDR3 DNA: TGTGCCAGCAGCCCGATATCGGGACACTATCAAGAGACCCAGTACTTC

clone size: .
D gene: .
J gene: TRBJ2-2
V gene: TRBV2
CDR3 protein: CASSEGLLPTGELFF
CDR3 DNA: TGTGCCAGCAGTGAAGGGTTACTACCCACCGGGGAGCTGTTTTTT

clone size: once
D gene: .
J gene: TRBJ1-6
V gene: TRBV15
CDR3 protein: CATSRGGAGDSPLHF
CDR3 DNA: TGTGCCACCAGCAGAGGAGGGGCAGGGGATTCACCCCTCCACTTT

clone size: .
D gene: .
J gene: TRBJ2-7
V gene: TRBV19
CDR3 protein: CASTISLGGYEQYF
CDR3 DNA: TGTGCCAGTACCATCTCCCTAGGGGGCTACGAGCAGTACTTC

clone size: .
D gene: .
J gene: TRBJ1-2
V gene: TRBV5-4
CDR3 protein: CASSLGTGFSGYTF
CDR3 DNA: TGTGCCAGCAGCTTGGGAACAGGGTTTTCGGGCTACACCTTC

clone size: .
D gene: TRBD1
J gene: TRBJ1-2
V gene: TRBV2
CDR3 protein: CASTRDRDYGYTF
CDR3 DNA: TGTGCCAGCACCAGGGACAGGGACTATGGCTACACCTTC

clone size: many
D gene: TRBD2
J gene: TRBJ2-2
V gene: TRBV2
CDR3 protein: CASSELAGDTGELFF
CDR3 DNA: TGTGCCAGCAGTGAACTAGCGGGTGACACCGGGGAGCTGTTTTTT

clone size: .
D gene: TRBD2
J gene: TRBJ2-3
V gene: TRBV7-2
CDR3 protein: CASSLSLTSGDTQYF
CDR3 DNA: TGTGCCAGCAGCTTATCCCTGACTAGCGGGGATACGCAGTATTTT

clone size: .
D gene: TRBD2
J gene: TRBJ2-1
V gene: TRBV7-3
CDR3 protein: CASSFLGTSGGNEQFF
CDR3 DNA: TGTGCCAGCAGCTTTCTCGGAACAAGCGGGGGCAATGAGCAGTTCTTC

clone size: .
D gene: .
J gene: TRBJ2-7
V gene: TRBV5-8
CDR3 protein: CASSLGSGPTYEQYF
CDR3 DNA: TGTGCCAGCAGCTTGGGGAGCGGACCGACCTACGAGCAGTACTTC

clone size: .
D gene: TRBD2
J gene: TRBJ2-2
V gene: TRBV7-7
CDR3 protein: CASSSRLAGVAGELFF
CDR3 DNA: TGTGCTAGCAGCTCCCGACTAGCGGGAGTGGCCGGGGAGCTGTTTTTT

clone size: .
D gene: TRBD1
J gene: TRBJ1-5
V gene: TRBV15
CDR3 protein: CATSRAGQGDQPQHF
CDR3 DNA: TGTGCCACCAGCAGAGCGGGACAGGGGGATCAGCCCCAGCATTTT